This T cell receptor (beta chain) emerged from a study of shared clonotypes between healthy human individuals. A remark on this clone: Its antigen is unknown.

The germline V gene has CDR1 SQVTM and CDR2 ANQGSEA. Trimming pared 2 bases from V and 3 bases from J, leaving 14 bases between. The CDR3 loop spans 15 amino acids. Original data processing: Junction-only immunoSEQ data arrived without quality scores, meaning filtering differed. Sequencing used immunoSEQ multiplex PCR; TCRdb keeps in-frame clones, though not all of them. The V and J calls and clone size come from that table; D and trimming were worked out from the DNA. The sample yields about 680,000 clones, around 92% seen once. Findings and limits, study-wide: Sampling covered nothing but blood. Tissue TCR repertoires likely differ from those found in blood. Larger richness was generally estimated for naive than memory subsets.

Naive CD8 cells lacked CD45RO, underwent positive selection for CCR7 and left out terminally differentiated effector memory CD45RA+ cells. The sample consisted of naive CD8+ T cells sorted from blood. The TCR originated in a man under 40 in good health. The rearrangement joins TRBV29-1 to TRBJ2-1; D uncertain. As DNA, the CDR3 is TGCAGCGTTGAACCTATCGGGCTAAACTACAATGAGCAGTTCTTC. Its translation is CSVEPIGLNYNEQFF.